This T cell receptor (beta chain) derives from a study of blood T cell repertoires in COVID-19. Germline V CDR1 and CDR2: GTSNPN, SVGIG (reference sequence). CDR3 size: 12 residues. Trimming pared 0 bases from V and 4 bases from J, leaving 7 bases between. The protocol was immunoSEQ multiplex PCR, while the TCRdb copy is restricted to in-frame clones and leaves out a portion. The sample records just over 350,000 clones, approximately 86% being singletons. The sequence was obtained from a woman aged 55-69 years with COVID-19, enrolled during active disease. This chain links TRBV30 with TRBJ2-7; possibly TRBD1 for D (5 bases). The material sequenced was peripheral blood. This CDR3 is CAWSVQVYEQYF. CDR3 DNA sequence: TGTGCCTGGAGTGTACAGGTATACGAGCAGTACTTC.